This TCR beta chain was retrieved from a study of human T cells and chemical hapten exposure. Turning to the study itself: The use of 2% DPC on approximately 2 cm by approximately 2 cm of upper inner arm skin constituted sensitization. Alopecia areata, totalis or universalis affected patients, mainly female. General study results and limits: Versus controls, expanded TCRs had significantly more large CDR3 similarity clusters.

The CDR3 contains 14 residues. With 1 base removed from V and 6 bases from J, the gap between germline ends came to 12 bases. TCRdb itself ran the RACE reads through MiXCR, one entry per CDR3 protein. The sample shows 370,000 or so distinct CDR3 sequences, more than 4.5% of them seen only once. The time point here: patch test 1, 2 weeks after DPC sensitization. Documented treatment: therapeutic diphenylcyclopropenone sensitization with weekly scalp DPC. Samples of blood were obtained prior to the application of each patch test. The table lists this clonotype with a few counts. What it recognizes is unknown.

The V gene is TRBV12-3 or TRBV12-4, the J gene TRBJ1-2; tentatively, D is TRBD1 (5 bases). The clonotype comes from a woman aged 45-65 years with alopecia areata. Some clones in this sample may be carry-over from other donors' samples. Sample: whole blood, taken in connection with sensitization to the hapten diphenylcyclopropenone (DPC). The CDR3 reads CASSLGSGGHGYTF. The CDR3 nucleotides read TGTGCCAGCAGTTTAGGGTCCGGGGGTCATGGCTACACCTTC.